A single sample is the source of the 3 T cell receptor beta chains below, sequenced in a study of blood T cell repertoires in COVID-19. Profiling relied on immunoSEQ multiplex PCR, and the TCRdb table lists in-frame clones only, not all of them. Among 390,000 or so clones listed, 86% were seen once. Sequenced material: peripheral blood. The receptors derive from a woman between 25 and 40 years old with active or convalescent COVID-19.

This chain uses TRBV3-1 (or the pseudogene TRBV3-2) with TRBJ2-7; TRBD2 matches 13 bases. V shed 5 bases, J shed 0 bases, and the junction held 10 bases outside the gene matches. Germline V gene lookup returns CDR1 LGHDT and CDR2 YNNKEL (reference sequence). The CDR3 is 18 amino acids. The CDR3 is CASSFGLAGARSSYEQYF. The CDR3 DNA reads TGTGCCAGCAGCTTTGGACTAGCGGGGGCACGGAGCTCCTACGAGCAGTACTTC.

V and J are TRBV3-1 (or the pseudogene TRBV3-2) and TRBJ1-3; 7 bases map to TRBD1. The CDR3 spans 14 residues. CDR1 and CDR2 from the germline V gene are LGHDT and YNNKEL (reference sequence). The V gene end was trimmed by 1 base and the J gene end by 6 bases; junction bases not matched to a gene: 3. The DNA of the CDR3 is TGTGCCAGCAGCCAAGGGGGACAGTTAAACACCATATATTTT. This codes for CASSQGGQLNTIYF.

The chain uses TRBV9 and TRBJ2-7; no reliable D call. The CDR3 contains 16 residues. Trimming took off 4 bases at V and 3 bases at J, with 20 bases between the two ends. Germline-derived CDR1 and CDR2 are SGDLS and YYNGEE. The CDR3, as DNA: TGTGCCAGCAGCCCGCCCTCTGCTCCCAACTTCTACGAGCAGTACTTC. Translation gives CASSPPSAPNFYEQYF.